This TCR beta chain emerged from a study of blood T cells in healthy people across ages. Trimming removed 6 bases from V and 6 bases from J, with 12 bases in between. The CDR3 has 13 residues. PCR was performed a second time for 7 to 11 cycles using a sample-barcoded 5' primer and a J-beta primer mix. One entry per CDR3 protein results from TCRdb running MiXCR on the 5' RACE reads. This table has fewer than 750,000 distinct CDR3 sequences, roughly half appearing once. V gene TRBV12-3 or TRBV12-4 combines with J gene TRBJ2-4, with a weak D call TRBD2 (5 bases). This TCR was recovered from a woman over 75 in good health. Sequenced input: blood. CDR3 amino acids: CASRRERTNIQYF. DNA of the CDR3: TGTGCCAGCAGGAGGGAGAGAACAAACATTCAGTACTTC.